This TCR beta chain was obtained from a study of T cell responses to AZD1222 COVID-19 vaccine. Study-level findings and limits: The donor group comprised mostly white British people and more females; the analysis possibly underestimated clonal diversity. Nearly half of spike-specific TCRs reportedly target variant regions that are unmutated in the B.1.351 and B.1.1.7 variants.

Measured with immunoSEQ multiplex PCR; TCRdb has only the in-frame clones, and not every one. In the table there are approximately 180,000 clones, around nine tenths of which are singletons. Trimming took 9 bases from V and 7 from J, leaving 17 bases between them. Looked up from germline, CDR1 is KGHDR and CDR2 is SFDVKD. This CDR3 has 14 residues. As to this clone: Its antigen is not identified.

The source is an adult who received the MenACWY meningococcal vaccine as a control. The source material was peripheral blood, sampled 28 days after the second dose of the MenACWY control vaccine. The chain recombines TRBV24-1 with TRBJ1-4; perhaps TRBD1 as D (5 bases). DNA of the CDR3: TGTGCCACCGCTGACAGAAATAATCTTGAAAAACTGTTTTTT. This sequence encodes CATADRNNLEKLFF.